The clone carrying this T cell receptor (beta chain) was counted ten times or more. One junction end does not reproduce the germline sequence, and a read error may be involved. This entry comes from a study of T cell repertoires in cytomegalovirus infection. Study-wide context: It was the public TCR beta signatures that indicated both CMV infection and matching HLA type.

TCRdb processed the reads anew with MiXCR; each CDR3 protein has one entry. The sample contains under 800,000 distinct CDR3 sequences, 24% of which appear only once. Sequencing was performed on CD8+ T cells from PBMCs. The TCR sequence derives from a human donor in good health (CMV status not recorded). Some clones in this sample may be carry-over from other donors' samples.

CDR3 region: CASSSAQTDYTGELFF. CDR3 nucleotide sequence: TGTGCCAGCAGCTCCGCCCAAACAGACTACACCGGTGAGCTGTTTTTT. The rearrangement uses TRBV7-9 and TRBJ2-2, with D tentatively TRBD2 (5 bases). Germline V lookup: CDR1 SEHNR, CDR2 FQNEAQ (reference sequence). CDR3 length: 16 amino acids.